This T cell receptor (beta chain) was documented in a study of shared clonotypes between healthy human individuals. In the case of this clone: Its antigen is as yet unknown.

Findings of the study overall: As a rule, naive subsets had a larger estimated richness than memory subsets.

This CDR3 spans 17 amino acids. The V segment lost 4 bases and the J segment 1 base; nucleotides outside the gene matches: 8. Germline lookup yields CDR1 MDHEN and CDR2 SYDVKM. Data came from immunoSEQ multiplex PCR; TCRdb stores just in-frame clones and leaves some out. The sample includes roughly 2.2 million clones, 80% to 95% of them seen just once. This chain joins TRBV28 and TRBJ1-5, with TRBD1 identical over 9 bases. The sequencing input was naive CD4+ T cells from PBMCs. Subset denoted: CD45RA+ positively selected. This TCR was sampled from a man younger than 35 in good health. Some clones in this sample may be carry-over from other donors' samples. This chain's CDR3 is CASSSGQGGESNQPQHF. DNA of the CDR3: TGTGCCAGCAGTTCGGGACAGGGCGGGGAAAGCAATCAGCCCCAGCATTTT.